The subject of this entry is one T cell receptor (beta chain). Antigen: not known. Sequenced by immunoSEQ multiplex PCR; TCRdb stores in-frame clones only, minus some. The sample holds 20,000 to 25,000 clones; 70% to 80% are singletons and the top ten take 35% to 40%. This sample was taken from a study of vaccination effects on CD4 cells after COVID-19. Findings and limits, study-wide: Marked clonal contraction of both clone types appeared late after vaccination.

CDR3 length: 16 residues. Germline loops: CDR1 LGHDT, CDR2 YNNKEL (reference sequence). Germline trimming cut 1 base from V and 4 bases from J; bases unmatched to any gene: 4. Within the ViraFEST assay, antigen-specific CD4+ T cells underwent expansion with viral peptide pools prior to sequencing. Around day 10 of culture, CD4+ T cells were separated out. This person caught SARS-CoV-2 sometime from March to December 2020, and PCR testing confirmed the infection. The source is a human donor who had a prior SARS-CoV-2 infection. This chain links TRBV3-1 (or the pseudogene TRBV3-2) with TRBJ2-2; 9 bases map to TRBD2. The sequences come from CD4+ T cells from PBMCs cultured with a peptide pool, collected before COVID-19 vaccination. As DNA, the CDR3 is TGTGCCAGCAGCCAAGGACTAGCGGTTGTCACCGGGGAGCTGTTTTTT. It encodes CASSQGLAVVTGELFF.